The T cell receptor (beta chain) under discussion was sequenced for a study of PD-1 and CTLA-4 blockade in melanoma. CDR1 and CDR2 (germline): MNHNS, SASEGT. The length of the CDR3 is 12 residues. The V end was cut by 3 bases, the J end by 0 bases, with 3 bases between. Sequenced by immunoSEQ multiplex PCR; TCRdb stores in-frame clones only, minus some. There are approximately 17,000 clones in the sample; around 70% occur only once, and 16% lies in the top ten. Material: CD8+ T cells from peripheral blood, obtained before anti-PD-1 treatment. The source is a human donor with melanoma. The chain couples TRBV6-1 to TRBJ2-7; no definite D call. The CDR3 spells CASSDNSYEQYF. As DNA, the CDR3 is TGTGCCAGCAGTGACAACTCCTACGAGCAGTACTTC.